Shown below are 22 T cell receptor beta chains from a single sample sequenced in a study of blood T cell repertoires in COVID-19. Some clones are missing from TCRdb's copy, which holds only in-frame ones; the method was immunoSEQ multiplex PCR. Of roughly 260,000 clones listed, around 82% are singletons. The sequencing input was PBMCs or T cells enriched from blood (not recorded which). The receptors derive from a woman in her thirties or forties who had been exposed to COVID-19.

This chain connects TRBV7-3 to TRBJ2-3, with TRBD2 matching over 8 bases. J lost 4 bases, V lost 5 bases, and 5 bases had no gene match. The CDR3 length is 14 residues. Germline V gene sequence: CDR1 SGHTA, CDR2 FQGTGA. CDR3 in amino acids: CASSLSGVADTQYF. CDR3 bases: TGTGCCAGCAGCCTTAGCGGGGTGGCAGATACGCAGTATTTT. Looking up the rest from reference TRBV7-3 and TRBJ2-3 gives the full variable domain: GAGVSQTPSNKVTEKGKYVELRCDPISGHTALYWYRQSLGQGPEFLIYFQGTGAADDSGLPNDRFFAVRPEGSVSTLKIQRTERGDSAVYLCASSLSGVADTQYFGPGTRLTVL.

The chain is built from TRBV28 and TRBJ2-5; D call uncertain. With 6 bases removed from V and 3 bases from J, the gap between germline ends came to 14 bases. Germline V gene lookup returns CDR1 MDHEN and CDR2 SYDVKM. The CDR3 spans 14 residues. CDR3 in DNA: TGTGCCAGCAGAACCCCTCAGGTAGAAGAGACCCAGTACTTC. It specifies CASRTPQVEETQYF.

The CDR3 DNA is TGTGCCAGCAGTGAAACAGGGAACTCTGGAAACACCATATATTTT. It specifies CASSETGNSGNTIYF. The V and J genes are TRBV28 and TRBJ1-3; weak D call: TRBD1 (6 bases). The germline gives CDR1 MDHEN, CDR2 SYDVKM. CDR3 length equals 15 residues. Trimming pared 5 bases from V and 0 bases from J, leaving 11 bases between.

In nucleotides, the CDR3 is TGTGCCAGCAGTGTCAACAGGGCCGCCCCTAATGAAAAACTGTTTTTT. It is translated as CASSVNRAAPNEKLFF. J is TRBJ1-4 and V is TRBV6-1, with D possibly matching TRBD1 (6 bases). V lost 4 bases to trimming and J lost 3 bases, with 15 bases between them. CDR1 MNHNS and CDR2 SASEGT come from the germline V gene. This CDR3 region has 16 residues.

The chain carries TRBV2 and TRBJ1-2; D possibly corresponds to TRBD1 (6 bases). There are 13 residues in the CDR3. Trimming took off 2 bases at V and 6 bases at J, with 10 bases between the two ends. Germline V gene data show CDR1 as SNHLY and CDR2 as FYNNEI. CDR3 sequence reads: CASSESHRDGYTF. The CDR3, as DNA: TGTGCCAGCAGTGAATCGCACAGGGATGGCTACACCTTC.

The rearrangement links TRBV5-1 to TRBJ2-7; 7 bases align to TRBD1. In germline, CDR1 is SGHRS, CDR2 YFSETQ. J was trimmed by 4 bases and V by 0 bases; bases with no gene match: 7. This CDR3 is built from 15 residues. This chain's CDR3 is CASSLGQGYQYEQYF. As DNA, the CDR3 is TGCGCCAGCAGCTTGGGACAGGGTTATCAGTACGAGCAGTACTTC.

V and J are TRBV21-1 and TRBJ2-3; no DNA check was done on the table's D call, TRBD2. TRBV21-1 is designated a pseudogene. The CDR3 runs 13 residues. CDR3 region: CASTDELEDTQYF. DNA for the CDR3: TGTGCCAGCACCGACGAACTAGAGGATACGCAGTATTTT.

This chain uses TRBV25-1 with TRBJ1-4, with a weak D call TRBD1 (5 bases). CDR1 MGHDK and CDR2 SYGVNS come from the germline V gene. The CDR3 has 16 amino acids. Trimming pared 5 bases from V and 7 bases from J, leaving 20 bases between. The CDR3 loop reads CASSPAGQARGEKLFF. CDR3 coding DNA: TGTGCCAGCAGTCCCGCGGGGCAAGCCAGAGGTGAAAAACTGTTTTTT.

The gene calls are TRBV3-1 (or the pseudogene TRBV3-2) and TRBJ1-6, with a weak D call TRBD1 (5 bases). This CDR3 region has 18 residues. Germline V CDR1 and CDR2: LGHDT, YNNKEL (reference sequence). The ends were cut back, 2 bases at V and 0 bases at J, with 14 bases in the middle. CDR3 nucleotides: TGTGCCAGCAGCCAACTTCGGGGGGGGAGCTCCTATAATTCACCCCTCCACTTT. It translates to CASSQLRGGSSYNSPLHF.

The genes are TRBV3-1 (or the pseudogene TRBV3-2) and TRBJ2-3, with unresolved D. The germline V and J ends were trimmed by 6 bases and 6 bases, with 22 bases remaining between them. The CDR3 has 16 residues. Germline-derived CDR1 and CDR2 are LGHDT and YNNKEL (reference sequence). This CDR3 is CASSRDCNPRIDTQYF. The CDR3 DNA sequence: TGTGCCAGCAGTCGAGACTGTAACCCTAGAATTGATACGCAGTATTTT.

The chain uses TRBV29-1 and TRBJ2-1; 13 positions agree with TRBD2. CDR3 length: 15 amino acids. Germline loops: CDR1 SQVTM, CDR2 ANQGSEA. V trimming: 4 bases; J trimming: 5 bases; junction bases outside the gene matches: 5. CDR3 nucleotide sequence: TGCAGCGTTGGACGACTAGCGGGGGGTGACAATGAGCAGTTCTTC. As protein: CSVGRLAGGDNEQFF.

The chain couples TRBV7-2 to TRBJ2-7, with TRBD2 matching over 9 bases. The CDR3 is 19 amino acids. Trimming at V came to 4 bases and at J to 3 bases, leaving 19 bases not matched to a gene. CDR1 and CDR2 (germline): SGHTA, FQGNSA. CDR3 bases: TGTGCCAGCAGCTGGAAGAGGGAGGCTAGCGGGGAAAGAAGCTACGAGCAGTACTTC. This translates into CASSWKREASGERSYEQYF.

The genes are TRBV19 and TRBJ1-2, with TRBD1 matching 8 bases. Germline CDR1 is LNHDA and CDR2 is SQIVND (reference sequence). This CDR3 spans 15 amino acids. V gave up 10 bases and J gave up 5 bases; unmatched junction bases: 15. CDR3 DNA: TGTGCCACTCCGGGAAGCAGGGGGCGTGGGTATGGCTACACCTTC. This gives the protein CATPGSRGRGYGYTF.

CDR3: CASSGLRDRGRPGNTIYF. The CDR3 DNA is TGTGCCAGCAGTGGCCTTCGGGACAGGGGGCGTCCCGGAAACACCATATATTTT. This chain uses TRBV9 with TRBJ1-3, with 12 bases aligning to TRBD1. There are 18 residues in the CDR3. CDR1 and CDR2 from the germline V gene are SGDLS and YYNGEE. The J segment lost 4 bases and the V segment lost 5 bases, leaving 13 bases of the junction unmatched. Full variable domain (remainder filled in from reference TRBV9 and TRBJ1-3): DSGVTQTPKHLITATGQRVTLRCSPRSGDLSVYWYQQSLDQGLQFLIQYYNGEERAKGNILERFSAQQFPDLHSELNLSSLELGDSALYFCASSGLRDRGRPGNTIYFGEGSWLTVV.

The chain joins TRBV7-8 to TRBJ2-7; 9 nucleotides line up with TRBD1. The CDR3 length is 15 residues. J was trimmed by 5 bases and V by 3 bases; bases with no gene match: 8. CDR1 is SGHVS, CDR2 FQNEAQ, per germline. The CDR3 sequence: CASSLIQGATDEQYF. DNA of the CDR3: TGTGCCAGCAGCTTGATACAGGGGGCGACGGACGAGCAGTACTTC. The variable domain in full, completed from reference TRBV7-8 and TRBJ2-7, reads GAGVSQSPRYKVAKRGQDVALRCDPISGHVSLFWYQQALGQGPEFLTYFQNEAQLDKSGLPSDRFFAERPEGSVSTLKIQRTQQEDSAVYLCASSLIQGATDEQYFGPGTRLTVT.

The chain links TRBV5-6 to TRBJ2-5; D perhaps matches TRBD1 (5 bases). Trimming stripped 2 bases from V and 5 bases from J, with 10 bases between. Germline CDR1 is SGHDT and CDR2 is YYEEEE. The CDR3 is made up of 13 amino acids. The CDR3 reads CASSFWGVETQYF. The DNA of the CDR3 is TGTGCCAGCAGCTTCTGGGGCGTGGAGACCCAGTACTTC.

This clone was seen a single time. The V call is TRBV24-1, the J call TRBJ1-2, with 8 bases aligning to TRBD1. Unmatched junction bases numbered 3, after V lost 4 bases and J lost 3 bases. The germline V gene encodes CDR1 KGHDR and CDR2 SFDVKD. CDR3 length: 14 residues. CDR3 loop: CATSEDRGHYGYTF. CDR3 nucleotides: TGTGCCACCAGTGAAGACAGGGGACACTATGGCTACACCTTC.

The chain couples TRBV12-5 to TRBJ1-2; no clear D gene. CDR1 LGHNT and CDR2 FRNRAP come from the germline V gene. This CDR3 is 13 amino acids long. V lost 0 bases and J lost 6, with 8 bases in between. DNA of the CDR3: TGTGCTAGTGGTTTGGTGTCGGGGAATGGCTACACCTTC. This translates into CASGLVSGNGYTF.

This sequence joins TRBV27 and TRBJ2-7; the D is unclear. The V end lost 6 bases, the J end lost 3 bases, and 18 bases lay between the germline ends. CDR3 length equals 15 residues. CDR1 MNHEY and CDR2 SMNVEV come from the germline V gene (reference sequence). DNA for the CDR3: TGTGCCAGCAGACCGCTGGGCAGCCAAAGCTACGAGCAGTACTTC. Residues: CASRPLGSQSYEQYF.

The chain is built from TRBV7-9 and TRBJ1-1, with a tentative D call TRBD1 (5 bases). V lost 5 bases, J lost 6 bases, and 13 bases lay in between. CDR1 is SEHNR and CDR2 is FQNEAQ in the germline V gene (reference sequence). The CDR3 runs to 13 residues. CDR3 region: CASSPLGGSEAFF. Written as DNA, the CDR3 is TGTGCCAGCAGCCCTCTCGGGGGATCTGAAGCTTTCTTT.

The rearrangement joins TRBV5-1 to TRBJ1-4, with D unclear. This CDR3 comprises 15 residues. V was pared by 1 base and J by 4 bases, with 11 bases between. Germline CDR1 and CDR2: SGHRS and YFSETQ. CDR3 sequence reads: CASSLYDSFNEKLFF. CDR3 sequence (DNA): TGCGCCAGCAGCTTGTACGACTCCTTTAATGAAAAACTGTTTTTT.

The chain combines TRBV4-2 with TRBJ1-2; weak D call: TRBD1 (5 bases). Germline CDR1 LGHNA, CDR2 YNFKEQ. CDR3 length equals 14 residues. Trimming stripped 0 bases from V and 6 bases from J, with 11 bases between. CDR3 protein: CASSQESRADGYTF. As DNA, the CDR3 is TGTGCCAGCAGCCAAGAGTCCAGGGCGGATGGCTACACCTTC.